Sequencing of this T cell receptor beta chain was carried out in a study of blood T cell repertoires in COVID-19. Study at large: Whether acute or convalescent, the COVID-19 samples came from the United States, Italy and Spain.

The assay was immunoSEQ multiplex PCR, and TCRdb's table has in-frame clones only and misses some. The repertoire consists of about 120,000 clones, with approximately 92% occurring once and the leading ten covering approximately 28%. Germline V gene sequence: CDR1 LGHNA, CDR2 YNFKEQ. The CDR3 has 17 amino acids. Deletions cut 6 bases from V and 4 bases from J, with 25 bases between. Sequenced: peripheral blood. V gene TRBV4-2 combines with J gene TRBJ2-7, with D tentatively TRBD2 (5 bases). The source of this sequence is a man in his sixties or seventies with active or convalescent COVID-19. CDR3 sequence reads: CASSPDSTGVSDYEQYF. CDR3 bases: TGTGCCAGCAGTCCAGATTCCACCGGGGTCTCGGATTACGAGCAGTACTTC.